This is a list of T cell receptor beta chains from one sample in a study of T cells after yellow fever vaccination. TCRdb recomputed calls from the 5' RACE reads with MiXCR, one row per CDR3 protein. The sample holds 450,000 to 600,000 distinct CDR3 sequences; around an eighth are singletons and the top ten take over 11%. This material consisted of PBMCs, taken on the day of the yellow fever booster vaccination. Receptors were obtained from a man between 25 and 39 years old who received the YFV17D yellow fever vaccine. CDR3s include the opening cysteine and the closing phenylalanine or tryptophan. The D gene is left open where the match is weak. Clone size is shown for a subset of rows, as once, few, many or a class of expanded clone.

D	V	J	size	DNA	CDR3
.	TRBV7-2	TRBJ1-1	.	TGTGCCAGCAGCCCCCTGGCCCTCCTCCCCACTGAAGCTTTCTTT	CASSPLALLPTEAFF
TRBD2	TRBV7-2	TRBJ2-1	few	TGTGCCAGCAGCCAACCGGGACTAGGCTCCTACAATGAGCAGTTCTTC	CASSQPGLGSYNEQFF
TRBD2	TRBV7-9	TRBJ2-1	few	TGTGCCAGCACTCTCACCGTTGGCGGGAGTGCATACAATGAGCAGTTCTTC	CASTLTVGGSAYNEQFF
TRBD2	TRBV20-1	TRBJ2-5	few	TGCAGTGCTAGAGATGTACTAGCGGGAGTATCCCAAGAGACCCAGTACTTC	CSARDVLAGVSQETQYF
.	TRBV21-1	TRBJ2-7	.	TGTGCCCACACCGCGGGTAGCGCGGCCTACGAGCAGTACTTC	CAHTAGSAAYEQYF
TRBD2	TRBV30	TRBJ2-7	.	TGTGCCTGCATGGGACTAGCGGGAGTAGACGAGCAGTACTTC	CACMGLAGVDEQYF
TRBD2	TRBV9	TRBJ2-1	.	TGTGCCAGCAGCGTAGTAAGCGGGAGGGCAAATGAGCAGTTCTTC	CASSVVSGRANEQFF
TRBD1	TRBV12-3/TRBV12-4	TRBJ2-1	.	TGTGCCAGCAGTGCGTACAGGGGACCCCCCTACAATGAGCAGTTCTTC	CASSAYRGPPYNEQFF
TRBD1	TRBV18	TRBJ1-2	few	TGTGCCAGCTTACCCGGACAGGACTATGGCTACACCTTC	CASLPGQDYGYTF
.	TRBV20-1	TRBJ2-5	.	TGCAGTGCAAAACTCAACGTCCAAGAGACCCAGTACTTC	CSAKLNVQETQYF